This is a list of T cell receptor beta chains from one sample in a study of blood T cell repertoires in COVID-19. TCRdb keeps only in-frame clones here, not all; method: immunoSEQ multiplex PCR. The sample records some 120,000 clones, 85% to 90% being singletons. The sample was peripheral blood. The receptors stem from a human donor in a cohort sampled during active COVID-19. Both conserved end residues are part of each CDR3. Each record gives: CDR3 DNA, CDR3 protein, J gene, D gene, clone size, V gene. The D gene is left open where the match is weak. Some rows have no size entry. The others give once, few or many, or a class for an expanded clone.

CDR3nt: TGTGCCAGTAGTTCAGGGACAGGGGCGGGTCAGCCCCAGCATTTT; CDR3aa: CASSSGTGAGQPQHF; j_gene: TRBJ1-5; d_gene: TRBD1; abundance: NA; v_gene: TRBV19
CDR3nt: TGTGCCAGCAGCGTAGGTCGGGGGTCGGGCAATGAGCAGTTCTTC; CDR3aa: CASSVGRGSGNEQFF; j_gene: TRBJ2-1; d_gene: NA; abundance: many; v_gene: TRBV9
CDR3nt: TGTGCCAGCAGTCCCCTACAGGGGATCACTGAAGCTTTCTTT; CDR3aa: CASSPLQGITEAFF; j_gene: TRBJ1-1; d_gene: TRBD1; abundance: NA; v_gene: TRBV28
CDR3nt: TGTGCCAGCAGTCCGTCTGGAGCTAACTATGGCTACACCTTC; CDR3aa: CASSPSGANYGYTF; j_gene: TRBJ1-2; d_gene: NA; abundance: NA; v_gene: TRBV6-2/TRBV6-3
CDR3nt: TGTGCCAGTAGTGCGCTGGGCGGGAGGGGCAATGAGCAGTTCTTC; CDR3aa: CASSALGGRGNEQFF; j_gene: TRBJ2-1; d_gene: TRBD2; abundance: NA; v_gene: TRBV19
CDR3nt: TGTGCCAGCAGCTTAGGGATCGACAGGGGAGAGACCCAGTACTTC; CDR3aa: CASSLGIDRGETQYF; j_gene: TRBJ2-5; d_gene: TRBD1; abundance: NA; v_gene: TRBV7-6
CDR3nt: TGCGCCAGCAGCCAAGATGGGGCGGGGGGGCCGAGTGACGGGGAGCTGTTTTTT; CDR3aa: CASSQDGAGGPSDGELFF; j_gene: TRBJ2-2; d_gene: TRBD2; abundance: NA; v_gene: TRBV4-3
CDR3nt: TGTGCCAGCGTCGAACCTGGCAGGGGCCTCACCCCGTACTTC; CDR3aa: CASVEPGRGLTPYF; j_gene: TRBJ2-7; d_gene: NA; abundance: NA; v_gene: TRBV7-2
CDR3nt: TGCGCCAGCAGCTTGGTACCCACTTCGGGGGCCAACGTCCTGACTTTC; CDR3aa: CASSLVPTSGANVLTF; j_gene: TRBJ2-6; d_gene: NA; abundance: NA; v_gene: TRBV5-1
CDR3nt: TGTGCCAGCAGCTTGCGCGGGAGGGCCGGGGAGACCCAGTACTTC; CDR3aa: CASSLRGRAGETQYF; j_gene: TRBJ2-5; d_gene: TRBD2; abundance: NA; v_gene: TRBV13
CDR3nt: TGTGCCAGCAGCTTAGAGTTCGGGCTAGCCGTAGGTGAGCAGTTCTTC; CDR3aa: CASSLEFGLAVGEQFF; j_gene: TRBJ2-1; d_gene: NA; abundance: NA; v_gene: TRBV7-2
CDR3nt: TGTGCCAGCAGCTACGACACAGGGTTCGGGAACACCATATATTTT; CDR3aa: CASSYDTGFGNTIYF; j_gene: TRBJ1-3; d_gene: NA; abundance: NA; v_gene: TRBV11-2
CDR3nt: TGTGCCAGTAGTATTTCGGGGACAGGGGGTGAAAAACTGTTTTTT; CDR3aa: CASSISGTGGEKLFF; j_gene: TRBJ1-4; d_gene: TRBD1; abundance: NA; v_gene: TRBV19
CDR3nt: TGTGCCAGCAGCTTGCCTAGCTTCAATGAGCAGTTCTTC; CDR3aa: CASSLPSFNEQFF; j_gene: TRBJ2-1; d_gene: NA; abundance: NA; v_gene: TRBV5-4
CDR3nt: TGCGCCAGCAGTGAGTACGCGGGAGGAACCTACAATGAGCAGTTCTTC; CDR3aa: CASSEYAGGTYNEQFF; j_gene: TRBJ2-1; d_gene: TRBD2; abundance: NA; v_gene: TRBV10-2
CDR3nt: TGTGCCAGCGACGAAGGACAGGGACCTAACTATGGCTACACCTTC; CDR3aa: CASDEGQGPNYGYTF; j_gene: TRBJ1-2; d_gene: TRBD1; abundance: few; v_gene: TRBV2
CDR3nt: TGTGCCAGCAGCTTTGGACAGGCGCAGATTCAGCCCCAGCATTTT; CDR3aa: CASSFGQAQIQPQHF; j_gene: TRBJ1-5; d_gene: TRBD1; abundance: NA; v_gene: TRBV7-2
CDR3nt: TGCGCCAGCAGCCCTTTCAGCGATGAGCAGTTCTTC; CDR3aa: CASSPFSDEQFF; j_gene: TRBJ2-1; d_gene: NA; abundance: NA; v_gene: TRBV5-1
CDR3nt: TGTGCCAGCAGCCGGGGGGGAGTTAACACTGAAGCTTTCTTT; CDR3aa: CASSRGGVNTEAFF; j_gene: TRBJ1-1; d_gene: NA; abundance: NA; v_gene: TRBV6-5
CDR3nt: TGTGCCAGCAGTTTGCGGAGCAATCAGCCCCAGCATTTT; CDR3aa: CASSLRSNQPQHF; j_gene: TRBJ1-5; d_gene: NA; abundance: NA; v_gene: TRBV12-3/TRBV12-4
CDR3nt: TGTGCTTCCCGCTGGGACAGGGTCGCTGAAGCTTTCTTT; CDR3aa: CASRWDRVAEAFF; j_gene: TRBJ1-1; d_gene: TRBD1; abundance: NA; v_gene: TRBV2
CDR3nt: TGTGCCAGCAGCCCGGGACTAGGTGTGACAGATACGCAGTATTTT; CDR3aa: CASSPGLGVTDTQYF; j_gene: TRBJ2-3; d_gene: TRBD2; abundance: NA; v_gene: TRBV7-2
CDR3nt: TGTGCCAGTAGTCGAATGGAGGGGACTGAAGCTTTCTTT; CDR3aa: CASSRMEGTEAFF; j_gene: TRBJ1-1; d_gene: NA; abundance: NA; v_gene: TRBV19
CDR3nt: TGTGCCACCTCAACGGGGACTGTGAACATTCAGTACTTC; CDR3aa: CATSTGTVNIQYF; j_gene: TRBJ2-4; d_gene: NA; abundance: NA; v_gene: TRBV19
CDR3nt: TGTGCCAGTAGGGTTCGGCGGGAGAGCGATGAGCAGTTCTTC; CDR3aa: CASRVRRESDEQFF; j_gene: TRBJ2-1; d_gene: TRBD2; abundance: NA; v_gene: TRBV19
CDR3nt: TGTGCCAGCAGCTTAGCGGGGGGACTAGCGGGAGTCATCGCCGGGGAGCTGTTTTTT; CDR3aa: CASSLAGGLAGVIAGELFF; j_gene: TRBJ2-2; d_gene: TRBD2; abundance: once; v_gene: TRBV7-7
CDR3nt: TGTGCCAGTAGTATATTTATGAACACTGAAGCTTTCTTT; CDR3aa: CASSIFMNTEAFF; j_gene: TRBJ1-1; d_gene: NA; abundance: NA; v_gene: TRBV19
CDR3nt: TGTGCCAGCAGTGAAGTCGTAGCTGCAGATACGCAGTATTTT; CDR3aa: CASSEVVAADTQYF; j_gene: TRBJ2-3; d_gene: NA; abundance: NA; v_gene: TRBV2